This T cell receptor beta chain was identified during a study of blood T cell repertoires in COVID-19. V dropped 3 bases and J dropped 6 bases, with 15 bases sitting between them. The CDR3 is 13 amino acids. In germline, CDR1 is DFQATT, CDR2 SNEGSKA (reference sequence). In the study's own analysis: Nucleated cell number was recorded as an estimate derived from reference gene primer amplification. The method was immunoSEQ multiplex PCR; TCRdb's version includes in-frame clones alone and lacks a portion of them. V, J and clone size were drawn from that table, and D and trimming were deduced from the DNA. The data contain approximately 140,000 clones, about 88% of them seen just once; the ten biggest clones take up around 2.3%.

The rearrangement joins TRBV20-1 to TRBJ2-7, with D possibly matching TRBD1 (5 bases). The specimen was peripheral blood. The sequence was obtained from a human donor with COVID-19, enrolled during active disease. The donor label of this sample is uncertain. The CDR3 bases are TGCAGTGCTAGTGTGTGGGGCGGCCGCGAGCAGTACTTC. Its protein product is CSASVWGGREQYF.